One and the same sample provided the 31 T cell receptor beta chains below, sequenced in a study of T-cell memory formation after mild COVID-19. One entry per CDR3 protein, called by TCRdb with MiXCR from the 5' RACE reads. The sample holds roughly 240,000 distinct CDR3 sequences, less than 20% seen once. Material: PBMCs or a T cell subset sorted from them (not recorded which). All receptors come from an adult woman who had mild COVID-19 (a few samples of this study predate the infection). Cell type and time point are not known.

This clonotype showed up just a few times. The V call is TRBV5-1, the J call TRBJ2-1; TRBD1 matches 9 bases. The CDR3 totals 16 residues. Unmatched junction bases numbered 8, after V lost 1 base and J lost 6 bases. Germline assignment: CDR1 SGHRS and CDR2 YFSETQ. The CDR3 coding sequence is TGCGCCAGCAGCTTGACCGGGACAGGGAGGGTCAATGAGCAGTTCTTC. This gives the protein CASSLTGTGRVNEQFF.

The chain is built from TRBV24-1 and TRBJ2-1; 7 nucleotides match TRBD1. In germline, CDR1 is KGHDR, CDR2 SFDVKD. V lost 4 bases and J lost 4; bases outside the gene matches: 6. The CDR3 sequence is 15 residues long. The CDR3 coding sequence is TGTGCCACCAGTGACCCAAGGGACAGTTACAATGAGCAGTTCTTC. Translated: CATSDPRDSYNEQFF.

The chain recombines TRBV30 with TRBJ2-4; tentative D call: TRBD1 (5 bases). Germline V gene sequence: CDR1 GTSNPN, CDR2 SVGIG (reference sequence). Trimming shortened V by 4 bases and J by 8 bases, and 12 bases separated the two germline ends. The length of the CDR3 is 12 residues. The chain's CDR3 is CAWKLLGHIQYF. The DNA of the CDR3 is TGTGCCTGGAAGCTCTTGGGGCACATTCAGTACTTC.

This clonotype was detected a few times. The chain uses TRBV5-1 and TRBJ2-2; D unresolved. The CDR3 has 15 amino acids. Germline-derived CDR1 and CDR2 are SGHRS and YFSETQ. Trimming took off 0 bases at V and 4 bases at J, with 10 bases between the two ends. DNA of the CDR3: TGCGCCAGCAGCTTGGCGAATAGGGTCACCGGGGAGCTGTTTTTT. Protein sequence: CASSLANRVTGELFF.

The chain combines TRBV29-1 with TRBJ2-7; D is perhaps TRBD2 (6 bases). Germline V gene data show CDR1 as SQVTM and CDR2 as ANQGSEA. Trimming removed 8 bases at V and 2 bases at J, with 19 bases between. The CDR3 is 14 amino acids. The CDR3 nucleotides read TGCAGCACAAGGGAGGAGGTCTACCCCTACGAGCAGTACTTC. Residues: CSTREEVYPYEQYF.

This chain connects TRBV10-3 to TRBJ2-1, with 8 positions matching TRBD2. V was pared by 9 bases and J by 10 bases, with 14 bases of the junction left unmatched. This CDR3 has 14 residues. CDR1 is ENHRY, CDR2 SYGVKD, per germline. CDR3 loop: CAIGCSGVQREQFF. The CDR3, as DNA: TGTGCCATTGGTTGTAGCGGGGTTCAGCGGGAGCAGTTCTTC.

This CDR3 is CASTLLGVAEKLFF. The DNA for the CDR3 is TGTGCCAGCACACTTCTGGGGGTCGCCGAAAAACTGTTTTTT. The J gene is TRBJ1-4, the V gene TRBV12-3 or TRBV12-4; TRBD1 might be the D (5 bases). The CDR3 loop spans 14 amino acids. V lost 7 bases and J 8 bases, leaving 17 bases between the germline ends.

The V and J genes are TRBV20-1 and TRBJ1-1, with TRBD1 matching 7 bases. Germline CDR1 reads DFQATT; CDR2 reads SNEGSKA (reference sequence). The CDR3 is 13 residues long. With V trimmed by 2 bases and J by 4 bases, 4 bases remained unmatched. The CDR3 coding sequence is TGCAGTGCTAGAAATGCAGGGGGCACTGAAGCTTTCTTT. Translation: CSARNAGGTEAFF.

V and J are TRBV7-2 and TRBJ2-1; 14 nucleotides align to TRBD2. Trimming cost V 1 base and J 9 bases; bases outside gene matches: 5. The CDR3 spans 16 residues. CDR1 is SGHTA and CDR2 is FQGNSA in the germline V gene. CDR3 amino acids: CASSLEGTSGRGEQFF. CDR3 bases: TGTGCCAGCAGCTTAGAGGGGACTAGCGGGAGAGGTGAGCAGTTCTTC.

This clonotype was counted at least ten times. The rearrangement uses TRBV5-1 and TRBJ2-1; 10 nucleotides line up with TRBD1. CDR3 length: 17 amino acids. Germline V lookup: CDR1 SGHRS, CDR2 YFSETQ. With V trimmed by 0 bases and J by 7 bases, 10 bases remained unmatched. Here the CDR3 DNA reads TGCGCCAGCAGCTTGGACCCGGGACAGGGGAATGAGAATGAGCAGTTCTTC. It codes for CASSLDPGQGNENEQFF.

V and J are TRBV7-3 and TRBJ1-6; TRBD1 agrees at 7 bases. Germline V gene lookup returns CDR1 SGHTA and CDR2 FQGTGA. The CDR3 has 14 amino acids. Trimming cost V 5 bases and J 10 bases; bases outside gene matches: 8. The CDR3 loop reads CASSETGVQSPLHF. The CDR3 bases are TGTGCCAGCAGCGAAACAGGGGTACAATCACCCCTCCACTTT. Filled out from reference TRBV7-3 and TRBJ1-6, the complete variable domain reads GAGVSQTPSNKVTEKGKYVELRCDPISGHTALYWYRQSLGQGPEFLIYFQGTGAADDSGLPNDRFFAVRPEGSVSTLKIQRTERGDSAVYLCASSETGVQSPLHFGNGTRLTVT.

This clonotype showed up just a few times. The gene calls are TRBV9 and TRBJ2-6; D not resolved. Trimming left V 8 bases short and J 2 bases short, with 8 bases between. This CDR3 has 13 residues. Germline assignment: CDR1 SGDLS and CDR2 YYNGEE. Here the CDR3 DNA reads TGTGCCAGTTTAGAGACTGGGGCCAACGTCCTGACTTTC. It is translated as CASLETGANVLTF.

For the CDR3, the DNA is TGTGCCAGCAGCACCGCGGGGGACAGCGCCTACGAGCAGTACTTC. As protein: CASSTAGDSAYEQYF. The V call is TRBV7-3, the J call TRBJ2-7; D is perhaps TRBD1 or TRBD2 (7 bases each). The CDR3 covers 15 residues. Per the germline V gene, CDR1 is SGHTA and CDR2 is FQGTGA. Trimming pared 5 bases from V and 2 bases from J, leaving 16 bases between.

This clonotype has just a few counts. The chain couples TRBV4-2 to TRBJ2-2; D remains unclear. The V gene's germline CDR1 is LGHNA and CDR2 YNFKEQ. V gave up 1 base and J gave up 3 bases, with 9 bases separating them. This CDR3 spans 15 amino acids. The CDR3 protein is CASSQGALYTGELFF. The CDR3 coding sequence is TGTGCCAGCAGCCAAGGGGCACTTTACACCGGGGAGCTGTTTTTT.

This clonotype was observed at least ten times. The chain has TRBV6-5 and TRBJ2-7; TRBD1 agrees at 7 bases. The junction had 6 bases not matched to a gene; V was cut back by 2 bases and J by 2 bases. Germline assignment: CDR1 MNHEY and CDR2 SVGAGI. The CDR3 totals 15 residues. In DNA, the CDR3 is TGTGCCAGCAGTTACAAGGGGGCAAGGACCTACGAGCAGTACTTC. Amino acid sequence: CASSYKGARTYEQYF.

The J gene is TRBJ2-1, the V gene TRBV11-3; TRBD2 aligns across 9 bases. Trimming took 2 bases from V and 10 from J; bases not matched to a gene: 15. Germline V gene sequence: CDR1 SGHNT, CDR2 YENEEA. This CDR3 spans 17 amino acids. The CDR3: CASSLKAGGPQQGEQFF. The CDR3 nucleotides read TGTGCCAGCAGCTTAAAGGCGGGAGGGCCTCAACAGGGGGAGCAGTTCTTC.

J is TRBJ1-1 and V is TRBV10-3; no definite D call. Trimming removed 4 bases from V and 4 bases from J, with 4 bases in between. The CDR3 sequence is 11 residues long. From germline, CDR1 is ENHRY and CDR2 SYGVKD. The CDR3 here is CAISVGTEAFF. The CDR3 nucleotides read TGTGCCATCAGTGTCGGCACTGAAGCTTTCTTT.

V usage is TRBV7-2 and J usage is TRBJ2-3, with 8 positions matching TRBD1. Trimming removed 4 bases from V and 8 bases from J; junction bases left unmatched: 8. The CDR3 loop spans 14 amino acids. Germline-derived CDR1 and CDR2 are SGHTA and FQGNSA. The CDR3 spells CASSSTRTGSTQYF. The CDR3 DNA is TGTGCCAGCAGCTCTACGCGGACAGGGAGTACGCAGTATTTT.

This clonotype was observed a handful of times. The chain links TRBV5-1 to TRBJ2-2; tentatively, D is TRBD1 (6 bases). Trimming left V 3 bases short and J 6 bases short, with 18 bases between. This CDR3 comprises 16 residues. Looked up from germline, CDR1 is SGHRS and CDR2 is YFSETQ. CDR3 sequence (DNA): TGCGCCAGCAGCTGGCCAGGGGCCGTTCACGCCGGGGAGCTGTTTTTT. Protein product: CASSWPGAVHAGELFF.

This clonotype was counted between two and nine times. The J gene is TRBJ2-7, the V gene TRBV29-1; D tentatively fits TRBD1 or TRBD2 (5 bases each). Germline V gene data show CDR1 as SQVTM and CDR2 as ANQGSEA. This CDR3 is 13 amino acids long. The V and J ends lost 5 bases and 0 bases respectively, with 11 bases between them. CDR3: CSVTGRVSYEQYF. The CDR3 DNA reads TGCAGCGTTACGGGACGAGTCTCCTACGAGCAGTACTTC.

The J gene is TRBJ2-7, the V gene TRBV20-1; D might be TRBD1 (6 bases). The CDR3 extends over 12 amino acids. Germline values: CDR1 DFQATT, CDR2 SNEGSKA (reference sequence). V was clipped by 4 bases and J by 6 bases, with 13 bases between them. This chain's CDR3 is CSATGTKREQYF. CDR3 coding DNA: TGCAGTGCTACCGGGACAAAACGCGAGCAGTACTTC.

The J gene is TRBJ1-2, the V gene TRBV20-1; the match to TRBD1 covers 9 bases. CDR1 and CDR2 (germline): DFQATT, SNEGSKA (reference sequence). This CDR3 region has 15 residues. Unmatched junction bases numbered 11, after V lost 2 bases and J lost 7 bases. The DNA of the CDR3 is TGCAGTGCTAGACTCCGGGACAGGGAAATGGTTGGCTACACCTTC. It encodes CSARLRDREMVGYTF.

J is TRBJ1-5 and V is TRBV5-5, with TRBD1 identical over 10 bases. Trimming at V came to 4 bases and at J to 7 bases, leaving 8 bases not matched to a gene. There are 15 residues in the CDR3. The V gene's germline CDR1 is SGHKS and CDR2 YYEKEE (reference sequence). The CDR3, as DNA: TGTGCCAGCAGCCAGGCGGACAGGGGGTACCAGCCCCAGCATTTT. This translates into CASSQADRGYQPQHF.

The chain is built from TRBV7-6 and TRBJ1-2; no definite D call. The germline CDR1 and CDR2 sequences are SGHVS and FNYEAQ. V lost 5 bases and J lost 4, with 17 bases in between. This CDR3 has 15 residues. The CDR3 coding sequence is TGTGCCAGCAGCCCCACCCGGGCAGACCTCTATGGCTACACCTTC. Its translation is CASSPTRADLYGYTF.

The chain recombines TRBV27 with TRBJ1-2; tentative D call: TRBD1 (5 bases). Trimming shortened V by 5 bases and J by 3 bases, and 16 bases separated the two germline ends. This CDR3 spans 15 amino acids. Germline V CDR1 and CDR2: MNHEY, SMNVEV (reference sequence). CDR3 DNA: TGTGCCAGCAGTCCCGTACAGCGGGGCGACTATGGCTACACCTTC. It yields the protein CASSPVQRGDYGYTF.

The chain is built from TRBV6-2 or TRBV6-3 and TRBJ2-5; perhaps D is TRBD1 or TRBD2 (5 bases each). The CDR3 consists of 12 residues. Trimming pared 5 bases from V and 9 bases from J, leaving 13 bases between. Germline V gene sequence: CDR1 MNHEY, CDR2 SVGEGT. CDR3 amino acids: CASSPLVGAQYF. The CDR3 DNA follows: TGTGCCAGCAGTCCCTTGGTGGGGGCCCAGTACTTC.

This clonotype was seen more than once but under ten times. The CDR3 reads CSARNSYDYTDTQYF. CDR3 coding DNA: TGCAGTGCTAGAAACTCCTATGACTACACAGATACGCAGTATTTT. This rearrangement joins TRBV20-1 to TRBJ2-3; TRBD2 might be the D (5 bases). CDR1 and CDR2 from the germline V gene are DFQATT and SNEGSKA (reference sequence). V lost 2 bases and J 2 bases, leaving 14 bases between the germline ends. CDR3 length: 15 residues.

There are a few counts of this clonotype. V usage is TRBV7-2 and J usage is TRBJ2-3, with TRBD1 matching 7 bases. This CDR3 is 15 amino acids long. Germline V gives CDR1 SGHTA, CDR2 FQGNSA. V lost 3 bases and J lost 1; bases outside the gene matches: 4. The CDR3 region is CASSFRQGGTDTQYF. In DNA form, the CDR3 reads TGTGCCAGCAGCTTTAGACAGGGTGGCACAGATACGCAGTATTTT. The variable domain in full, with the rest retrieved from reference TRBV7-2 and TRBJ2-3, is GAGVSQSPSNKVTEKGKDVELRCDPISGHTALYWYRQSLGQGLEFLIYFQGNSAPDKSGLPSDRFSAERTGGSVSTLTIQRTQQEDSAVYLCASSFRQGGTDTQYFGPGTRLTVL.

The chain recombines TRBV4-3 with TRBJ2-5; 7 bases map to TRBD1. Looked up from germline, CDR1 is LGHNA and CDR2 is YSLEER. CDR3 length: 17 amino acids. The ends lost 0 bases at V and 4 bases at J; junction bases unmatched: 11. The CDR3 DNA follows: TGCGCCAGCAGCCAAGACAGAACCCGGGACAGAGGAGAGACCCAGTACTTC. Translated: CASSQDRTRDRGETQYF.

The chain recombines TRBV9 with TRBJ2-1; 9 nucleotides agree with TRBD2. This CDR3 has 16 amino acids. Germline-derived CDR1 and CDR2 are SGDLS and YYNGEE. V was clipped by 0 bases and J by 2 bases; unmatched bases: 3. For the CDR3, the DNA is TGTGCCAGCAGCGTAGAAGAGCGGGAGGCCTACAATGAGCAGTTCTTC. This translates into CASSVEEREAYNEQFF. The whole variable domain, filled in from reference TRBV9 and TRBJ2-1, reads DSGVTQTPKHLITATGQRVTLRCSPRSGDLSVYWYQQSLDQGLQFLIQYYNGEERAKGNILERFSAQQFPDLHSELNLSSLELGDSALYFCASSVEEREAYNEQFFGPGTRLTVL.

With regard to this clonotype: This may be a read error, as it is one base from a much larger clone. Because it lacks the conserved phenylalanine or tryptophan at the end, this CDR3 is likely a read error. The genes are TRBV7-2 and TRBJ2-5; no clear D gene. Germline values: CDR1 SGHTA, CDR2 FQGNSA. V lost 4 bases to trimming and J lost 5 bases, with 8 bases between them. There are 12 residues in the CDR3. The CDR3 loop reads CASSSFGETQYV. In nucleotides, the CDR3 is TGTGCCAGCAGCTCCTTCGGGGAGACCCAGTACGTC.